This TCR beta chain emerged from a study of cytomegalovirus exposure and HLA in healthy donors. Whole-study findings and limits: It was assumed in the presence/absence analyses that sequencing depth was roughly uniform across donors.

Primers included in the PCR were 60 Vbeta and 13 Jbeta primers. TCRdb's copy holds only in-frame clones and misses some; the assay was immunoSEQ multiplex PCR. The sample lists some 120,000 clones; roughly 70% were seen once. CDR1 is DFQATT, CDR2 SNEGSKA, per germline (reference sequence). V shed 3 bases and J shed 13 bases, with 12 bases lying between them. The CDR3 covers 11 residues. As concerns this clone: Its antigen is undetermined.

This sequence was found in a man in his forties or fifties in good health and CMV-seropositive. The chain uses TRBV20-1 and TRBJ1-4; a possible D gene is TRBD1 (6 bases). The source material was PBMCs. The CDR3 here is CSASWGRRLFF. DNA of the CDR3: TGCAGTGCTAGTTGGGGGCGTAGACTGTTTTTT.